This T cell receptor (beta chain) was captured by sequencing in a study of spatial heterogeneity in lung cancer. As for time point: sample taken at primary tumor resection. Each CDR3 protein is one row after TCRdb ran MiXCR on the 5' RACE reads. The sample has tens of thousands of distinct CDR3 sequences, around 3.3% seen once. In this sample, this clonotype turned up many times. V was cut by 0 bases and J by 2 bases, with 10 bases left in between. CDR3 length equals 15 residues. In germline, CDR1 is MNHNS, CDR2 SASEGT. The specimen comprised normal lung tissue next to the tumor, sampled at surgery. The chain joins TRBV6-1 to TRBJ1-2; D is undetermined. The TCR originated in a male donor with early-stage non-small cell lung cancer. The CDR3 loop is CASSEAMTGNYGYTF. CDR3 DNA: TGTGCCAGCAGTGAAGCCATGACGGGAAACTATGGCTACACCTTC.